This TCR beta chain was recovered during a study of control samples from healthy donors and cancer patients. Using immunoSEQ multiplex PCR, the repertoire was profiled, and TCRdb retains in-frame clones only, with some absent. The sample yields some 82,000 clones, roughly 82% seen once. Trimming removed 5 bases from V and 3 bases from J, with 8 bases in between. The CDR3 consists of 13 residues. Germline V gene data show CDR1 as MRHNA and CDR2 as SNTAGT. The TCR comes from a man aged 55 to 70 with head and neck cancer. The V and J genes are TRBV6-4 and TRBJ1-5; D is undetermined. Material: PBMCs. The CDR3 DNA is TGTGCCAGCAGTCCAGGAAACAATCAGCCCCAGCATTTT. Encoded protein: CASSPGNNQPQHF.